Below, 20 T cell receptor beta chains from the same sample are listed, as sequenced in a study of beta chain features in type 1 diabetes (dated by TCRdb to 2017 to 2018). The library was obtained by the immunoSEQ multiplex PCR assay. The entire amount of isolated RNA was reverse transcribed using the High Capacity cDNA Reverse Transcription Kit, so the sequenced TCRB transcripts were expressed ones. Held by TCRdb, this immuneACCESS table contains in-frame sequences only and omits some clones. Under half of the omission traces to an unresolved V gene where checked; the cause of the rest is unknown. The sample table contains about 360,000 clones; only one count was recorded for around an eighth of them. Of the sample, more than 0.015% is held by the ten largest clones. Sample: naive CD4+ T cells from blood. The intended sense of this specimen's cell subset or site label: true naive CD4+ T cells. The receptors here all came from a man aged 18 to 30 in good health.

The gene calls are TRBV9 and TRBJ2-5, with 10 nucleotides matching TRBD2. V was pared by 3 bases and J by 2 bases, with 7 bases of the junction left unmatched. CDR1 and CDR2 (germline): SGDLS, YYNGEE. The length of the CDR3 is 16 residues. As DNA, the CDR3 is TGTGCCAGCAGCGCGGGGGCTAGCGGGGGTCAAGAGACCCAGTACTTC. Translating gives CASSAGASGGQETQYF.

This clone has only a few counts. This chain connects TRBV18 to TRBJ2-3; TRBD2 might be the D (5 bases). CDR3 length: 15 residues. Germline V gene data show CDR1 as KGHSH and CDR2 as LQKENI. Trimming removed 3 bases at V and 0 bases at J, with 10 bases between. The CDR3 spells CASSPVAPSTDTQYF. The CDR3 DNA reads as TGTGCCAGCTCACCTGTAGCGCCTAGCACAGATACGCAGTATTTT. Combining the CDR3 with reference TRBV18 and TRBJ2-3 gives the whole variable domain NAGVMQNPRHLVRRRGQEARLRCSPMKGHSHVYWYRQLPEEGLKFMVYLQKENIIDESGMPKERFSAEFPKEGPSILRIQQVVRGDSAAYFCASSPVAPSTDTQYFGPGTRLTVL.

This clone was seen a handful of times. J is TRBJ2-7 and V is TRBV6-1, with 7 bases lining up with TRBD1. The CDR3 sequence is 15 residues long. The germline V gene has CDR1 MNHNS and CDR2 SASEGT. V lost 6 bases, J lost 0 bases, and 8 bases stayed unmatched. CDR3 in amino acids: CASRTTGRTSYEQYF. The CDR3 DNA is TGTGCCAGCAGGACGACAGGGAGAACCTCCTACGAGCAGTACTTC.

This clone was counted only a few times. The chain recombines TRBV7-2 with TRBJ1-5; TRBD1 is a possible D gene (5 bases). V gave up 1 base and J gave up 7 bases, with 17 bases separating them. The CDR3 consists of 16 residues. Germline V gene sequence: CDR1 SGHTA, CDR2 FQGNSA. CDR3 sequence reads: CASSLEGGTSVQPQHF. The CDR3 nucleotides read TGTGCCAGCAGCTTAGAGGGCGGGACGTCAGTCCAGCCCCAGCATTTT.

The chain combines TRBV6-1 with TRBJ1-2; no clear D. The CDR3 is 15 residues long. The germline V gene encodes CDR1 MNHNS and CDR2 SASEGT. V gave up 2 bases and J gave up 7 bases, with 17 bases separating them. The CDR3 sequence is CASSEFSLVPSGYTF. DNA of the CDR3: TGTGCCAGCAGTGAATTTTCGCTCGTGCCCAGTGGCTACACCTTC.

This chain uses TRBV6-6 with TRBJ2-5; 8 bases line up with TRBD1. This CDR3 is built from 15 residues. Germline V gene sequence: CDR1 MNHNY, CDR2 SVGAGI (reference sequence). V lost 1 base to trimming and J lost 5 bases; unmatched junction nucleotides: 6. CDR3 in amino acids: CASSYFGRGQETQYF. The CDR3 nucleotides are TGTGCCAGCAGTTACTTTGGCAGGGGGCAGGAGACCCAGTACTTC.

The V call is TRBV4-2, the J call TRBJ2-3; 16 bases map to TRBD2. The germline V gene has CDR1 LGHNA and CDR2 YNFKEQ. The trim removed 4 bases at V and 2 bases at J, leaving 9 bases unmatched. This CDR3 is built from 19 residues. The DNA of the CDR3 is TGTGCCAGCAGCCCTCGGGGGACTAGCGGGGGGGCGGTCACAGATACGCAGTATTTT. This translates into CASSPRGTSGGAVTDTQYF.

CDR3: CASSIPGGTGSTDTQYF. CDR3 in DNA: TGTGCCAGTAGTATACCCGGCGGGACTGGTAGCACAGATACGCAGTATTTT. The V and J genes are TRBV19 and TRBJ2-3, with D possibly being TRBD2 (6 bases). Germline values: CDR1 LNHDA, CDR2 SQIVND (reference sequence). Trimming shortened V by 2 bases and J by 0 bases, and 15 bases separated the two germline ends. The CDR3 length is 17 residues.

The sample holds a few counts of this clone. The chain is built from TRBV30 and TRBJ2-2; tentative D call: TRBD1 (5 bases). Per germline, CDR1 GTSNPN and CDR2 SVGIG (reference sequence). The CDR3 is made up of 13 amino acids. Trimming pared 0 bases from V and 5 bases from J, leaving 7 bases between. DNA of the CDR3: TGTGCCTGGAGTGTAAAGGGGACCGGGGAGCTGTTTTTT. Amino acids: CAWSVKGTGELFF.

The CDR3 sequence: CATSRDLITSTDTQYF. CDR3 DNA: TGTGCCACCAGCAGAGATCTAATAACTAGCACAGATACGCAGTATTTT. The chain couples TRBV15 to TRBJ2-3; D not certain. The CDR3 sequence is 16 residues long. Trimming removed 0 bases at V and 0 bases at J, with 10 bases between. The V gene's germline CDR1 is LNHNV and CDR2 YYDKDF (reference sequence).

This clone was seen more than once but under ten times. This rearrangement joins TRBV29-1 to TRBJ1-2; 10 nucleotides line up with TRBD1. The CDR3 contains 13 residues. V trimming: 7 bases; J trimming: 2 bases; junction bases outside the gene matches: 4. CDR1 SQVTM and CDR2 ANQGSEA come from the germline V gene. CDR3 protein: CSGTTGGNYGYTF. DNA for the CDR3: TGCAGCGGTACGACAGGGGGCAACTATGGCTACACCTTC.

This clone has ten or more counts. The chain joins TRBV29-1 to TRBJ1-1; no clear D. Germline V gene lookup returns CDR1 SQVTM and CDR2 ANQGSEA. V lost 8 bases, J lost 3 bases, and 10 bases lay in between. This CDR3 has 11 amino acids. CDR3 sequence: CSWAGYTEAFF. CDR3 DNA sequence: TGCAGCTGGGCGGGGTACACTGAAGCTTTCTTT. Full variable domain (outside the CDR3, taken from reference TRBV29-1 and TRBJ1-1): SAVISQKPSRDICQRGTSLTIQCQVDSQVTMMFWYRQQPGQSLTLIATANQGSEATYESGFVIDKFPISRPNLTFSTLTVSNMSPEDSSIYLCSWAGYTEAFFGQGTRLTVV.

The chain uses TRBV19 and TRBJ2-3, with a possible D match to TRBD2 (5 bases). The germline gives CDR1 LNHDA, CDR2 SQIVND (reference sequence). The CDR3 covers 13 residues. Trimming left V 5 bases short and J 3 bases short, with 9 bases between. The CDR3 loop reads CASSPTKTDTQYF. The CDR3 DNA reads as TGTGCCAGTAGTCCGACTAAGACAGATACGCAGTATTTT.

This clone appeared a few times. The CDR3 reads CASSFHPGRGDAQYF. The CDR3 coding sequence is TGTGCCAGCAGTTTCCACCCAGGCAGGGGGGATGCCCAGTACTTC. This chain connects TRBV28 to TRBJ2-5, with D possibly being TRBD1 (7 bases). V lost 3 bases to trimming and J lost 9 bases, with 20 bases between them. CDR1 MDHEN and CDR2 SYDVKM come from the germline V gene. This CDR3 is built from 15 residues.

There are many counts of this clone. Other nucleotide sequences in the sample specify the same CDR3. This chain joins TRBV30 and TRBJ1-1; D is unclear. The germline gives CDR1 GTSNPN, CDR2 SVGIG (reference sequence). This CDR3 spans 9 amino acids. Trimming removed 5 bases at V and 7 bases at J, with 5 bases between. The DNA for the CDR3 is TGTGCCTGGGGGAGTGAAGCTTTCTTT. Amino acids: CAWGSEAFF.

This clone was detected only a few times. CDR3 sequence (DNA): TGCGCCAGCAGCCAAGTAGGACACCCGAGGGCGGGAGGGTCCTACGAGCAGTACTTC. It specifies CASSQVGHPRAGGSYEQYF. V usage is TRBV4-3 and J usage is TRBJ2-7; TRBD2 matches at 9 bases. The CDR3 contains 19 residues. Germline V gives CDR1 LGHNA, CDR2 YSLEER. V was clipped by 1 base and J by 1 base; unmatched bases: 14.

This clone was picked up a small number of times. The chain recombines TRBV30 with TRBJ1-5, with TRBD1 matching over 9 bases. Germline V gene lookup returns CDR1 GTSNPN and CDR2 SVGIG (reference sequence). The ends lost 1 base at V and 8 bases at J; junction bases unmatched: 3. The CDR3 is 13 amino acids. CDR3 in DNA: TGTGCCTGGAGTGGGGACAGGGAGAAGCCCCAGCATTTT. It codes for CAWSGDREKPQHF.

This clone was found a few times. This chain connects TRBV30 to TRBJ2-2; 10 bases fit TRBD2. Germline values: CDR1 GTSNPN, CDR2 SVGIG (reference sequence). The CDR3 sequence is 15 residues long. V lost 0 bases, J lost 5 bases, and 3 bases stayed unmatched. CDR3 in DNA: TGTGCCTGGAGTGTCCTAGCGGGAGATACCGGGGAGCTGTTTTTT. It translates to CAWSVLAGDTGELFF. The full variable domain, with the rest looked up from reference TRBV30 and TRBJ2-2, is SQTIHQWPATLVQPVGSPLSLECTVEGTSNPNLYWYRQAAGRGLQLLFYSVGIGQISSEVPQNLSASRPQDRQFILSSKKLLLSDSGFYLCAWSVLAGDTGELFFGEGSRLTVL.

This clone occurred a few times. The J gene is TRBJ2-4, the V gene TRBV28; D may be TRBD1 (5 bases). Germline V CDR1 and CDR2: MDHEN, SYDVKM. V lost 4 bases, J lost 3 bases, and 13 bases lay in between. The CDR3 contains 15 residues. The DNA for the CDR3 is TGTGCCAGCAGTTCCTACGACAGCTACAAAAACATTCAGTACTTC. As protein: CASSSYDSYKNIQYF.

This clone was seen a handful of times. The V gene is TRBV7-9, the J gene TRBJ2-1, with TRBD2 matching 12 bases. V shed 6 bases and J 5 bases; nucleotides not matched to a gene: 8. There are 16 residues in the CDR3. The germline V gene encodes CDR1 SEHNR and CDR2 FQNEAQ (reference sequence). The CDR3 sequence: CASRPRTSGKHNEQFF. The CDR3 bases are TGTGCCAGCAGGCCCAGGACTAGCGGGAAGCACAATGAGCAGTTCTTC.